The 28 T cell receptor beta chains below were found in one sample sequenced in a study of shared clonotypes between healthy human individuals. Sequencing used immunoSEQ multiplex PCR; TCRdb keeps in-frame clones, though not all of them. This table has 1.6 million or so clones, around 95% appearing once. The sample comprised naive CD4+ T cells sorted from blood. Subset noted: CD45RA+ positively selected. The receptors shown here come from a man aged 25-45 years in good health.

The chain has TRBV19 and TRBJ2-7, with 8 bases that match TRBD1. Germline-derived CDR1 and CDR2 are LNHDA and SQIVND (reference sequence). Germline trimming cut 3 bases from V and 7 bases from J; bases unmatched to any gene: 14. This CDR3 has 16 amino acids. CDR3 coding DNA: TGTGCCAGTAGTATCCCCGTCGTGGGACAGGCGAAGGAGCAGTACTTC. Amino acids: CASSIPVVGQAKEQYF. Together with reference TRBV19 and TRBJ2-7, the CDR3 gives the full variable domain: DGGITQSPKYLFRKEGQNVTLSCEQNLNHDAMYWYRQDPGQGLRLIYYSQIVNDFQKGDIAEGYSVSREKKESFPLTVTSAQKNPTAFYLCASSIPVVGQAKEQYFGPGTRLTVT.

CDR3 DNA sequence: TGTGCCAGCAGCCGGGGGTTGGCGCAGGAGCAGTACTTC. Amino acids: CASSRGLAQEQYF. The chain carries TRBV5-4 and TRBJ2-7; possibly TRBD2 for D (6 bases). Germline values: CDR1 SGHNT, CDR2 YYREEE (reference sequence). The CDR3 loop spans 13 amino acids. Trimming pared 4 bases from V and 7 bases from J, leaving 15 bases between.

CDR3 region: CASSLGTGAFYEQYF. Here the CDR3 DNA reads TGCGCCAGCAGCTTGGGGACAGGGGCTTTCTACGAGCAGTACTTC. This chain uses TRBV5-1 with TRBJ2-7; 9 bases fit TRBD1. Germline V lookup: CDR1 SGHRS, CDR2 YFSETQ. The V segment lost 0 bases and the J segment 3 bases; nucleotides outside the gene matches: 4. The CDR3 has 15 amino acids.

This sequence joins TRBV19 and TRBJ2-7, with D perhaps assigned TRBD1 or TRBD2 (5 bases each). Trimming took 10 bases from V and 3 from J, leaving 16 bases between them. Germline V gene data show CDR1 as LNHDA and CDR2 as SQIVND (reference sequence). This CDR3 contains 13 residues. DNA for the CDR3: TGTGCCACCTCCAGGGACCGCCTCTACGAGCAGTACTTC. This encodes CATSRDRLYEQYF.

The chain joins TRBV6-5 to TRBJ1-5, with D tentatively TRBD1 (6 bases). This CDR3 contains 15 residues. Trimming stripped 5 bases from V and 0 bases from J, with 11 bases between. The germline gives CDR1 MNHEY, CDR2 SVGAGI. The CDR3 loop reads CASSVGGNSNQPQHF. CDR3 nucleotides: TGTGCCAGCAGTGTAGGGGGAAATAGCAATCAGCCCCAGCATTTT.

The chain employs TRBV5-1 and TRBJ2-7; perhaps TRBD2 as D (7 bases). In germline, CDR1 is SGHRS, CDR2 YFSETQ. The CDR3 runs 15 residues. V lost 4 bases to trimming and J lost 2 bases, with 16 bases between them. CDR3 sequence (DNA): TGCGCCAGCAGCGTGCGAGGGGGGGACACCTACGAGCAGTACTTC. Amino acid sequence: CASSVRGGDTYEQYF. Complete variable domain (other parts from reference TRBV5-1 and TRBJ2-7): KAGVTQTPRYLIKTRGQQVTLSCSPISGHRSVSWYQQTPGQGLQFLFEYFSETQRNKGNFPGRFSGRQFSNSRSEMNVSTLELGDSALYLCASSVRGGDTYEQYFGPGTRLTVT.

The chain links TRBV7-6 to TRBJ2-3; 12 bases line up with TRBD2. This CDR3 spans 18 amino acids. The V and J ends lost 3 bases and 0 bases, in that order; junction bases with no gene match: 7. Germline values: CDR1 SGHVS, CDR2 FNYEAQ. The CDR3 DNA follows: TGTGCCAGCAGCTTCAGGAGGACTAGCGGGACTAGCACAGATACGCAGTATTTT. The encoded protein is CASSFRRTSGTSTDTQYF.

The chain combines TRBV27 with TRBJ2-7, with TRBD1 identical over 11 bases. The CDR3 is 13 residues long. Trimming took 7 bases from V and 6 from J; bases not matched to a gene: 5. Germline loops: CDR1 MNHEY, CDR2 SMNVEV (reference sequence). DNA for the CDR3: TGTGCCAGCATCCGGGGGACAGGGGGCGAGCAGTACTTC. This codes for CASIRGTGGEQYF.

This clone was observed a single time. The V call is TRBV6-5, the J call TRBJ2-7; TRBD2 matches at 8 bases. The CDR3 extends over 15 amino acids. Germline V lookup: CDR1 MNHEY, CDR2 SVGAGI. The junction had 11 bases not matched to a gene; V was cut back by 8 bases and J by 2 bases. The CDR3: CASSRTGTRAYEQYF. CDR3 in DNA: TGTGCCAGCTCTCGCACCGGGACTAGGGCCTACGAGCAGTACTTC.

The genes are TRBV5-1 and TRBJ2-5; TRBD1 matches at 10 bases. This CDR3 is 15 amino acids long. J was trimmed by 7 bases and V by 3 bases; bases with no gene match: 9. Germline values: CDR1 SGHRS, CDR2 YFSETQ. CDR3 sequence: CASSSPGQGSATQYF. The CDR3 bases are TGCGCCAGCAGCTCTCCGGGACAGGGGAGCGCGACCCAGTACTTC.

The V call is TRBV30, the J call TRBJ1-2; D not resolved. V gave up 2 bases and J gave up 4 bases, with 11 bases separating them. The CDR3 length is 13 residues. Germline-derived CDR1 and CDR2 are GTSNPN and SVGIG (reference sequence). In DNA, the CDR3 is TGTGCCTGGAGTCTGGCAGCCGCCTATGGCTACACCTTC. Residues: CAWSLAAAYGYTF.

This chain uses TRBV2 with TRBJ1-5; D might be TRBD1 (5 bases). The CDR3 contains 14 residues. V lost 5 bases and J 6 bases, leaving 14 bases between the germline ends. Germline CDR1 is SNHLY and CDR2 is FYNNEI. CDR3: CASSPGRGSQPQHF. The CDR3 bases are TGTGCCAGCAGTCCGGGAAGGGGAAGTCAGCCCCAGCATTTT.

The gene calls are TRBV6-5 and TRBJ2-2, with D possibly being TRBD1 (6 bases). The germline CDR1 and CDR2 sequences are MNHEY and SVGAGI. This CDR3 is 15 amino acids long. The V end lost 6 bases, the J end lost 2 bases, and 13 bases lay between the germline ends. The CDR3 nucleotides read TGTGCCAGCAGCTCCCGGACAGCCAACACCGGGGAGCTGTTTTTT. Translation gives CASSSRTANTGELFF.

This chain joins TRBV25-1 and TRBJ1-2, with D tentatively TRBD1 (6 bases). V dropped 6 bases and J dropped 0 bases, with 14 bases sitting between them. The CDR3 contains 15 residues. Germline CDR1 is MGHDK and CDR2 is SYGVNS. CDR3 bases: TGTGCCAGCAGCGGACCGGGGGCATCTAACTATGGCTACACCTTC. Its protein product is CASSGPGASNYGYTF.

The V and J genes are TRBV7-9 and TRBJ2-1; 7 bases align to TRBD2. This CDR3 is 15 amino acids long. V lost 5 bases and J lost 9; bases outside the gene matches: 13. Germline V CDR1 and CDR2: SEHNR, FQNEAQ (reference sequence). CDR3 sequence: CASSNNMGSSGEQFF. Written as DNA, the CDR3 is TGTGCCAGCAGCAACAACATGGGATCTAGCGGTGAGCAGTTCTTC.

The gene calls are TRBV5-1 and TRBJ2-2, with D perhaps TRBD2 (6 bases). In germline, CDR1 is SGHRS, CDR2 YFSETQ. Between the trimmed V and J ends, which lost 6 bases and 1 base, there was a span of 7 bases. This CDR3 has 13 residues. In nucleotides, the CDR3 is TGCGCCAGCAATAGCGGGAACACCGGGGAGCTGTTTTTT. Protein: CASNSGNTGELFF.

The chain has TRBV7-8 and TRBJ1-2; TRBD1 matches 8 bases. V dropped 5 bases and J dropped 8; count of bases not matched to a gene: 16. CDR1 is SGHVS, CDR2 FQNEAQ, per germline. The CDR3 consists of 16 residues. CDR3 bases: TGTGCCAGCAGCCAGAGGATTGTAGGACAGGGTGTCGGCTACACCTTC. Its translation: CASSQRIVGQGVGYTF.

As concerns this clone: The sample holds other DNA sequences that translate to the same CDR3. The chain carries TRBV5-1 and TRBJ1-4, with a weak D call TRBD1 (6 bases). The CDR3 covers 13 residues. V lost 0 bases and J lost 8, with 8 bases in between. Germline CDR1 reads SGHRS; CDR2 reads YFSETQ. Written as DNA, the CDR3 is TGCGCCAGCAGCTTGGGTAGGGGGGAAAAACTGTTTTTT. It encodes CASSLGRGEKLFF.

This chain links TRBV5-1 with TRBJ2-5; TRBD1 agrees at 9 bases. Germline V gene sequence: CDR1 SGHRS, CDR2 YFSETQ. The ends lost 1 base at V and 5 bases at J; junction bases unmatched: 6. The CDR3 has 15 residues. DNA of the CDR3: TGCGCCAGCAGCTTGAGGGACAGGGTCTTGGAGACCCAGTACTTC. It is translated as CASSLRDRVLETQYF.

The J gene is TRBJ2-1, the V gene TRBV19; D is unclear. The V gene lost 5 bases and the J gene lost 10 bases, with 15 bases spanning the gap. The CDR3 spans 13 residues. Germline V lookup: CDR1 LNHDA, CDR2 SQIVND (reference sequence). CDR3 sequence reads: CASSPLSFREQFF. CDR3 nucleotide sequence: TGTGCCAGTAGTCCCCTCAGCTTTAGGGAGCAGTTCTTC.

In the case of this clone: The sample carries other DNA sequences with the same CDR3. CDR3 sequence (DNA): TGTGCCAGCAGTCTAGACAGGGTGCGAACTGAAGCTTTCTTT. It codes for CASSLDRVRTEAFF. The V call is TRBV28, the J call TRBJ1-1; 7 bases align to TRBD1. V was pared by 5 bases and J by 5 bases, with 8 bases of the junction left unmatched. CDR3 size: 14 residues. Germline CDR1 MDHEN, CDR2 SYDVKM.

This chain links TRBV5-6 with TRBJ2-7, with TRBD2 matching over 7 bases. Germline CDR1 and CDR2: SGHDT and YYEEEE. Germline trimming cut 2 bases from V and 5 bases from J; bases unmatched to any gene: 13. The CDR3 contains 16 residues. The CDR3 here is CASSFYSTSLKNEQYF. In nucleotides, the CDR3 is TGTGCCAGCAGCTTTTATTCGACTAGCCTGAAGAACGAGCAGTACTTC.

The chain joins TRBV5-1 to TRBJ2-7; D is possibly TRBD2 (6 bases). V was trimmed by 0 bases and J by 5 bases, leaving 18 bases between them. The CDR3 extends over 16 amino acids. From germline, CDR1 is SGHRS and CDR2 YFSETQ. The CDR3 region is CASSLAGGREFNEQYF. CDR3 nucleotide sequence: TGCGCCAGCAGCTTGGCCGGGGGTAGAGAATTCAACGAGCAGTACTTC.

The gene calls are TRBV6-6 and TRBJ2-1; 8 positions agree with TRBD2. V shed 6 bases and J 7 bases; nucleotides not matched to a gene: 8. This CDR3 region has 14 residues. Per the germline V gene, CDR1 is MNHNY and CDR2 is SVGAGI (reference sequence). This CDR3 is CASRAAGVPNEQFF. In nucleotides, the CDR3 is TGTGCCAGCAGGGCAGCGGGAGTGCCTAATGAGCAGTTCTTC.

The chain employs TRBV5-4 and TRBJ2-7; perhaps TRBD2 as D (6 bases). The V end lost 2 bases, the J end lost 4 bases, and 16 bases lay between the germline ends. The CDR3 loop spans 15 amino acids. CDR1 is SGHNT and CDR2 is YYREEE in the germline V gene (reference sequence). CDR3 loop: CASSFYKGRGYEQYF. The CDR3 nucleotides are TGTGCCAGCAGCTTTTATAAGGGACGGGGGTACGAGCAGTACTTC. The full variable domain, completed using reference TRBV5-4 and TRBJ2-7, is ETGVTQSPTHLIKTRGQQVTLRCSSQSGHNTVSWYQQALGQGPQFIFQYYREEENGRGNFPPRFSGLQFPNYSSELNVNALELDDSALYLCASSFYKGRGYEQYFGPGTRLTVT.

The chain is built from TRBV28 and TRBJ1-5; no definite D call. This CDR3 comprises 9 residues. Germline V gene sequence: CDR1 MDHEN, CDR2 SYDVKM. Trimming left V 7 bases short and J 5 bases short, with 0 bases between. The CDR3 nucleotides are TGTGCCAGCAATCAGCCCCAGCATTTT. Amino acids: CASNQPQHF.

The rearrangement joins TRBV6-1 to TRBJ2-7; D may correspond to TRBD1 or TRBD2 (5 bases each). The V end lost 7 bases, the J end lost 2 bases, and 12 bases lay between the germline ends. The germline V gene encodes CDR1 MNHNS and CDR2 SASEGT. The CDR3 runs to 13 residues. This CDR3 is CASTVGVPYEQYF. The CDR3 DNA reads as TGTGCCAGCACGGTGGGGGTCCCCTACGAGCAGTACTTC.

The chain recombines TRBV19 with TRBJ2-7; 10 nucleotides match TRBD2. The CDR3 contains 15 residues. Germline lookup yields CDR1 LNHDA and CDR2 SQIVND (reference sequence). J was trimmed by 3 bases and V by 5 bases; bases with no gene match: 7. This CDR3 reads CASSFTSGIGYEQYF. The DNA for the CDR3 is TGTGCCAGTAGTTTCACTAGCGGGATAGGCTACGAGCAGTACTTC.